This T cell receptor beta chain comes out of a study of a mutant IDH1 vaccine in newly diagnosed glioma. Repertoires were generated with immunoSEQ multiplex PCR, while TCRdb's copy carries only in-frame clones and drops some. The data show about 69,000 clones, approximately 86% seen once. The CDR3 is 14 amino acids. Deletions cut 1 base from V and 5 bases from J, with 12 bases between. CDR1 and CDR2 from the germline V gene are SGHNT and YYREEE (reference sequence). Stated time point: baseline, week 1 (first vaccination visit). Treatment of the sample: pre-vaccination baseline after standard-of-care therapy.

This receptor was obtained from a man aged 30 to 45 with glioma. The sequenced sample was PBMCs, obtained from a glioma patient treated with radiotherapy, temozolomide or both. The chain joins TRBV5-4 to TRBJ1-1; D ambiguous. CDR3 bases: TGTGCCAGCAGCTTGCGAGGGTTTTTAACTGAAGCTTTCTTT. It specifies CASSLRGFLTEAFF.